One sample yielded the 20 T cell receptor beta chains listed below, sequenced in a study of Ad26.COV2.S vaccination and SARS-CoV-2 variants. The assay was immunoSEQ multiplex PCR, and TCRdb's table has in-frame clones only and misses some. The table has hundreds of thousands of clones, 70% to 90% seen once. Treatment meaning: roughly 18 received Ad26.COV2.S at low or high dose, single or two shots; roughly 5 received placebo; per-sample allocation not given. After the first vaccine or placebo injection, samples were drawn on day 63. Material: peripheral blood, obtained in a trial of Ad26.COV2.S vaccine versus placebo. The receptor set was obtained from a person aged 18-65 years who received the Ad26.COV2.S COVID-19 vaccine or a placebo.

The CDR3 region is CASSQDPQGIAGELFF. CDR3 DNA sequence: TGTGCCAGCAGCCAAGATCCACAGGGTATCGCCGGGGAGCTGTTTTTT. The chain recombines TRBV3-1 (or the pseudogene TRBV3-2) with TRBJ2-2, with a possible D match to TRBD1 (6 bases). The V gene's germline CDR1 is LGHDT and CDR2 YNNKEL (reference sequence). V lost 0 bases and J 6 bases, leaving 14 bases between the germline ends. The CDR3 is made up of 16 amino acids.

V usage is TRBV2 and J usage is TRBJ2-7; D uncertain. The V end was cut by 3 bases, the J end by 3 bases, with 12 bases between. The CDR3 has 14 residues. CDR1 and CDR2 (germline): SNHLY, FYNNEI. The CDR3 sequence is CASSESLGIYEQYF. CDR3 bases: TGTGCCAGCAGTGAGAGTTTAGGGATCTACGAGCAGTACTTC. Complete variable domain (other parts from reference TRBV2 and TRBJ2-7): EPEVTQTPSHQVTQMGQEVILRCVPISNHLYFYWYRQILGQKVEFLVSFYNNEISEKSEIFDDQFSVERPDGSNFTLKIRSTKLEDSAMYFCASSESLGIYEQYFGPGTRLTVT.

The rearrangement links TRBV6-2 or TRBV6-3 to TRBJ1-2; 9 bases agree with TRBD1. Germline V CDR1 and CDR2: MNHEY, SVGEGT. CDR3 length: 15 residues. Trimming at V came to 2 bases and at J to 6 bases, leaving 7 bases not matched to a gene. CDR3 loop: CASSYADGTGHGYTF. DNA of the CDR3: TGTGCCAGCAGTTACGCCGATGGGACAGGGCATGGCTACACCTTC.

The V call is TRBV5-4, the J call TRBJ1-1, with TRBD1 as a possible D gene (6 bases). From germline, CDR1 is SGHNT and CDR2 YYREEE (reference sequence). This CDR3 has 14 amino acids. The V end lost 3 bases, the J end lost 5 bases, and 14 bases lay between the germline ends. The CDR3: CASSSQGAKTEAFF. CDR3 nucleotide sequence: TGTGCCAGCAGCTCACAGGGTGCAAAGACTGAAGCTTTCTTT.

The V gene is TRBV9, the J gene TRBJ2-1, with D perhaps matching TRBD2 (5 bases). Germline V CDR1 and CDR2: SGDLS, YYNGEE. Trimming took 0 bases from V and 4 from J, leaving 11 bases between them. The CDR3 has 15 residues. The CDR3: CASSVGSVGYNEQFF. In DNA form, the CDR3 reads TGTGCCAGCAGCGTAGGTAGCGTGGGATACAATGAGCAGTTCTTC.

CDR3 residues: CASSLSTGYNEQFF. CDR3 DNA sequence: TGTGCCAGCAGTCTATCGACAGGCTACAATGAGCAGTTCTTC. The chain couples TRBV6-5 to TRBJ2-1, with a weak D call TRBD1 (6 bases). The CDR3 spans 14 residues. The germline V gene encodes CDR1 MNHEY and CDR2 SVGAGI. Trimming removed 5 bases at V and 3 bases at J, with 11 bases between.

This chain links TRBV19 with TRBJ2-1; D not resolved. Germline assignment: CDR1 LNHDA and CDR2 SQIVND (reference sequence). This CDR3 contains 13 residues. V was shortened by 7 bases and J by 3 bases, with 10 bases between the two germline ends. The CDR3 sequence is CASTLNNYNEQFF. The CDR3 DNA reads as TGTGCCAGTACACTGAATAACTACAATGAGCAGTTCTTC. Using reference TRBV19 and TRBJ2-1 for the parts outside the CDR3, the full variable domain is DGGITQSPKYLFRKEGQNVTLSCEQNLNHDAMYWYRQDPGQGLRLIYYSQIVNDFQKGDIAEGYSVSREKKESFPLTVTSAQKNPTAFYLCASTLNNYNEQFFGPGTRLTVL.

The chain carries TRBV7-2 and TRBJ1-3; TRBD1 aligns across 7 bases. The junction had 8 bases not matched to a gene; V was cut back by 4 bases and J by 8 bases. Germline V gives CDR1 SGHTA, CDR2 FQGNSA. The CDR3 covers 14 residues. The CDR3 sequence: CASSSRQGGDTIYF. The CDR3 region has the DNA TGTGCCAGCAGCTCCCGACAGGGAGGAGACACCATATATTTT. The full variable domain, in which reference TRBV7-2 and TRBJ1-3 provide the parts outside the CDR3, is GAGVSQSPSNKVTEKGKDVELRCDPISGHTALYWYRQSLGQGLEFLIYFQGNSAPDKSGLPSDRFSAERTGGSVSTLTIQRTQQEDSAVYLCASSSRQGGDTIYFGEGSWLTVV.

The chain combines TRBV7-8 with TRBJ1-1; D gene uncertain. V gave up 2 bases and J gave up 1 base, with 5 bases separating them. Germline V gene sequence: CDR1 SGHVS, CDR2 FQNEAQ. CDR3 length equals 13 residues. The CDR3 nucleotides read TGTGCCAGCAGCTTATTGAGGAACACTGAAGCTTTCTTT. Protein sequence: CASSLLRNTEAFF.

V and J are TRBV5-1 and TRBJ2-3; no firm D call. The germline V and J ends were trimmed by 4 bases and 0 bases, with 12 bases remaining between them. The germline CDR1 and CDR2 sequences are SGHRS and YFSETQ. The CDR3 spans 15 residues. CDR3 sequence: CASSVDPSSTDTQYF. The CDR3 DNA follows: TGCGCCAGCAGCGTCGACCCATCTAGCACAGATACGCAGTATTTT. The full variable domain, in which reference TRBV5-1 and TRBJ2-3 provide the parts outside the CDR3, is KAGVTQTPRYLIKTRGQQVTLSCSPISGHRSVSWYQQTPGQGLQFLFEYFSETQRNKGNFPGRFSGRQFSNSRSEMNVSTLELGDSALYLCASSVDPSSTDTQYFGPGTRLTVL.

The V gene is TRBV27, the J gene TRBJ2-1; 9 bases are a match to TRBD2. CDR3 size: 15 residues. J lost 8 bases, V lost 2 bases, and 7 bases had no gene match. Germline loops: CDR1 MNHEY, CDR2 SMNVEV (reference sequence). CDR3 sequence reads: CASSLAGGPRDEQFF. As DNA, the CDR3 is TGTGCCAGCAGTTTAGCGGGGGGGCCCCGCGATGAGCAGTTCTTC.

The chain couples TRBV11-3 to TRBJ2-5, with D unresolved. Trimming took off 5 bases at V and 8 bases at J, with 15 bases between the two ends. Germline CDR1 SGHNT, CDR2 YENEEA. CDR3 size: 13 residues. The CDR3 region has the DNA TGTGCCAGCAGCCAGTCCCCCCTAGTTACCCAGTACTTC. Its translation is CASSQSPLVTQYF.

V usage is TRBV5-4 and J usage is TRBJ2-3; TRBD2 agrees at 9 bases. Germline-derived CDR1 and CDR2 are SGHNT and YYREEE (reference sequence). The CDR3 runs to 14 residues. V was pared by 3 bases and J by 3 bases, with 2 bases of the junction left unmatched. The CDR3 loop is CASSSSGKTDTQYF. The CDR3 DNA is TGTGCCAGCAGCTCTAGCGGGAAGACAGATACGCAGTATTTT.

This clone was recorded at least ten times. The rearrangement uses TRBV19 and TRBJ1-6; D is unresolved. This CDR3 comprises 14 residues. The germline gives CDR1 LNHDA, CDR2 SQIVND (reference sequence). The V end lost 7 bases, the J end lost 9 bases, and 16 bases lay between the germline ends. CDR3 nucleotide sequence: TGTGCCAGTACCCTGGATCCGGGCTTTTCACCCCTCCACTTT. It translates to CASTLDPGFSPLHF. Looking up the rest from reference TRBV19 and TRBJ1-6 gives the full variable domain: DGGITQSPKYLFRKEGQNVTLSCEQNLNHDAMYWYRQDPGQGLRLIYYSQIVNDFQKGDIAEGYSVSREKKESFPLTVTSAQKNPTAFYLCASTLDPGFSPLHFGNGTRLTVT.

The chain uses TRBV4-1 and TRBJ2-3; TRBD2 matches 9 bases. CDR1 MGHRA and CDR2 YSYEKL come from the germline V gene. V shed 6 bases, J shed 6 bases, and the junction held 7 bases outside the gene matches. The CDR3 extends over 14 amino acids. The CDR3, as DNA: TGCGCCAGCAGACCAAGCGGGAGGTTTGATACGCAGTATTTT. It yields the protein CASRPSGRFDTQYF.

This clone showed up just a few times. Here the CDR3 reads CASRWTVNTF. CDR3 nucleotide sequence: TGTGCCAGCAGATGGACAGTAAACACCTTC. The rearrangement links TRBV2 to TRBJ1-2; D might be TRBD1 (6 bases). CDR3 length equals 10 residues. Germline CDR1 and CDR2: SNHLY and FYNNEI. Deletions cut 6 bases from V and 12 bases from J, with 11 bases between.

The CDR3 DNA reads TGTGCCAGCAGCCGAGCGGGGGGACTATCGAGGGAGACCCAGTACTTC. The encoded protein is CASSRAGGLSRETQYF. The chain combines TRBV28 with TRBJ2-5; TRBD2 agrees at 9 bases. This CDR3 spans 16 amino acids. J gave up 5 bases and V 6 bases, and 13 bases lay outside the gene matches. CDR1 MDHEN and CDR2 SYDVKM come from the germline V gene.

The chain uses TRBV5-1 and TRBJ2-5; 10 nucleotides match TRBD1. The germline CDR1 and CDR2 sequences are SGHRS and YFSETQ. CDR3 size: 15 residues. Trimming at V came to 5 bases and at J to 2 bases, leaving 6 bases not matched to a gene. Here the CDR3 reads CASRDGQGGQETQYF. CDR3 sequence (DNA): TGCGCCAGCAGGGATGGACAGGGGGGACAAGAGACCCAGTACTTC. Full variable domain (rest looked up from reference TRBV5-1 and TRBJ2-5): KAGVTQTPRYLIKTRGQQVTLSCSPISGHRSVSWYQQTPGQGLQFLFEYFSETQRNKGNFPGRFSGRQFSNSRSEMNVSTLELGDSALYLCASRDGQGGQETQYFGPGTRLLVL.

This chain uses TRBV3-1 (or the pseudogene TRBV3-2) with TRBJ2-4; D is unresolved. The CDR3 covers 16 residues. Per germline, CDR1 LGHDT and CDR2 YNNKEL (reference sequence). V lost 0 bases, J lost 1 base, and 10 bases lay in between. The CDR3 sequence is CASSQDSLGAKNIQYF. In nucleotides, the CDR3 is TGTGCCAGCAGCCAAGACTCCCTCGGGGCCAAAAACATTCAGTACTTC.

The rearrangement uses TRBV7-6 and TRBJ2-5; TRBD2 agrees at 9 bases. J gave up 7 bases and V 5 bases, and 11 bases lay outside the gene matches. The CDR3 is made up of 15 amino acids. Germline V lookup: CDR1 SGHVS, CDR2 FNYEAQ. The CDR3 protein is CASSDLAGGRATQYF. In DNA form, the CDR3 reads TGTGCCAGCAGCGACTTGGCGGGGGGGCGTGCGACCCAGTACTTC. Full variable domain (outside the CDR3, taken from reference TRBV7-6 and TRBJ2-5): GAGVSQSPRYKVTKRGQDVALRCDPISGHVSLYWYRQALGQGPEFLTYFNYEAQQDKSGLPNDRFSAERPEGSISTLTIQRTEQRDSAMYRCASSDLAGGRATQYFGPGTRLLVL.